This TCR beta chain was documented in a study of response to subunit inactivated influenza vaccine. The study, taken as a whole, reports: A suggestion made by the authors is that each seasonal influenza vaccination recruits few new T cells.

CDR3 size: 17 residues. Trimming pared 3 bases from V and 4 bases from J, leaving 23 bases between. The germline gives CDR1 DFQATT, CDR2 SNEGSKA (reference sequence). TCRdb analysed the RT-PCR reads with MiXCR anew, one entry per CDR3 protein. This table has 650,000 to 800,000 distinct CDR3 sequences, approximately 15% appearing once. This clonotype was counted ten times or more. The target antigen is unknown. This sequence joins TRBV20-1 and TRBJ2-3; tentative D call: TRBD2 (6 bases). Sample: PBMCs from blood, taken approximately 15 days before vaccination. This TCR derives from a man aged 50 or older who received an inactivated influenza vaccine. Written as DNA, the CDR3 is TGCAGTGCTAGCGGCGGGGACTCCCCCTCTCACGCAGATACGCAGTATTTT. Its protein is CSASGGDSPSHADTQYF.